This T cell receptor (beta chain) appears in the sequencing data of a study of cytomegalovirus exposure and HLA in healthy donors. Note on this clone: Other DNA sequences within the sample encode an identical CDR3.

This PCR relied on a set of 60 Vbeta primers and 13 Jbeta primers. Generated by immunoSEQ multiplex PCR, the TCRdb table keeps only in-frame clones and is missing some. The profile covers tens of thousands of clones, with 72% appearing a single time and around 22% taken by the ten largest. V lost 1 base to trimming and J lost 5 bases, with 14 bases between them. This CDR3 is built from 15 residues. Looked up from germline, CDR1 is LGHNA and CDR2 is YNFKEQ. Sequencing was carried out using PBMCs. This clonotype originated in a woman between 50 and 59 years old in good health and CMV-seropositive. The genes are TRBV4-2 and TRBJ2-5, with D unresolved. The CDR3, as DNA: TGTGCCAGCAGCCAAGGGAGAAGTCTCGGGGAGACCCAGTACTTC. This translates into CASSQGRSLGETQYF.